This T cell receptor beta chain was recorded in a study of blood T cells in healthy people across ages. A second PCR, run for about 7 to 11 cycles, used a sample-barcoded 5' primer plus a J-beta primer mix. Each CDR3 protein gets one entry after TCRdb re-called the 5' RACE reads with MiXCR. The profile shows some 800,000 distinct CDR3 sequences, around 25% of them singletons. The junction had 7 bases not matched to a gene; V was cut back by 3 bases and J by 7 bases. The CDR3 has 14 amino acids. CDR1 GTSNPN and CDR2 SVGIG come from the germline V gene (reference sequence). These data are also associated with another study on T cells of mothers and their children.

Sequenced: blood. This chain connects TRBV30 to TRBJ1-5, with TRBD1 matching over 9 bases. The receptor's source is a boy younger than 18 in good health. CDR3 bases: TGTGCCTGGAGCTCTGGACAGGGGACGCAGCCCCAGCATTTT. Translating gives CAWSSGQGTQPQHF.